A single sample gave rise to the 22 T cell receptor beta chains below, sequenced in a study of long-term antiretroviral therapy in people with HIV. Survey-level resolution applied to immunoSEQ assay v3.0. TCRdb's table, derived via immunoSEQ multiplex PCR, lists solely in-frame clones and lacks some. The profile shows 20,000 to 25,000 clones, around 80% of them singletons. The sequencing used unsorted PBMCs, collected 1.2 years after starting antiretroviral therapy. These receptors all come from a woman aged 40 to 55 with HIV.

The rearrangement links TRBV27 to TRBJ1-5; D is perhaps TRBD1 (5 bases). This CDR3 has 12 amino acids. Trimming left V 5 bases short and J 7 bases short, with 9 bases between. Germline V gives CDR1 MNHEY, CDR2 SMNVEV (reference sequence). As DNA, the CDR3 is TGTGCCAGCAGTAACGGGGGACAGCCCCAGCATTTT. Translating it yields CASSNGGQPQHF.

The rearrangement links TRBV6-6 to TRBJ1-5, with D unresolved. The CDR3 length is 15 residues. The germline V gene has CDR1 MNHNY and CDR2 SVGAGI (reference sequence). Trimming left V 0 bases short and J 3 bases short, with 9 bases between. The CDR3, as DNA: TGTGCCAGCAGTTACTCGGTCCCGGTCAATCAGCCCCAGCATTTT. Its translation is CASSYSVPVNQPQHF.

The CDR3 reads CASSLKGLARTQETQYF. The CDR3 nucleotides are TGTGCCAGCAGCTTGAAGGGTCTAGCGAGAACACAAGAGACCCAGTACTTC. The J gene is TRBJ2-5, the V gene TRBV5-6, with D tentatively TRBD2 (6 bases). The germline CDR1 and CDR2 sequences are SGHDT and YYEEEE. Trimming cost V 1 base and J 2 bases, with 18 bases left between them. This CDR3 spans 17 amino acids. The full variable domain, its missing parts supplied by reference TRBV5-6 and TRBJ2-5, is DAGVTQSPTHLIKTRGQQVTLRCSPKSGHDTVSWYQQALGQGPQFIFQYYEEEERQRGNFPDRFSGHQFPNYSSELNVNALLLGDSALYLCASSLKGLARTQETQYFGPGTRLLVL.

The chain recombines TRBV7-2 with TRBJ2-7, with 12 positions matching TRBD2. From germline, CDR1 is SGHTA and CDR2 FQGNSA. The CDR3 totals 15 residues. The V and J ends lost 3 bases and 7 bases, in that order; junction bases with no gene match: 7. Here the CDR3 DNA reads TGTGCCAGCAGCTTGTCTAGCGGGAGGGCCGAAGAGCAGTACTTC. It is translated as CASSLSSGRAEEQYF. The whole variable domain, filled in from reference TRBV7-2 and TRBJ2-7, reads GAGVSQSPSNKVTEKGKDVELRCDPISGHTALYWYRQSLGQGLEFLIYFQGNSAPDKSGLPSDRFSAERTGGSVSTLTIQRTQQEDSAVYLCASSLSSGRAEEQYFGPGTRLTVT.

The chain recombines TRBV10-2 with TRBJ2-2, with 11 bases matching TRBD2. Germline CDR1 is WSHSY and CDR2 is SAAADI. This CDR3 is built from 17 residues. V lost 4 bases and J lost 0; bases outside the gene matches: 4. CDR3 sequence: CASSGTSGLTNTGELFF. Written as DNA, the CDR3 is TGCGCCAGCAGTGGGACTAGCGGGTTGACGAACACCGGGGAGCTGTTTTTT.

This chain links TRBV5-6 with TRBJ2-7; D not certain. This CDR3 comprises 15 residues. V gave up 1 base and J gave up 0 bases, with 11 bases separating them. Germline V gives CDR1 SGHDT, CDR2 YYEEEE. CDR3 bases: TGTGCCAGCAGCTTGAGTGGTACGATCTCCTACGAGCAGTACTTC. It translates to CASSLSGTISYEQYF.

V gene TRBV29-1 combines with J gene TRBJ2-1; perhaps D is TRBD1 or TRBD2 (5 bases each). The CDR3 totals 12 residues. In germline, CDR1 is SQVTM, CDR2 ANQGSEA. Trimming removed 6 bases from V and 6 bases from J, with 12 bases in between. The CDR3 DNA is TGCAGCGTCGCCACCGGGACCAATGAGCAGTTCTTC. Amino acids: CSVATGTNEQFF.

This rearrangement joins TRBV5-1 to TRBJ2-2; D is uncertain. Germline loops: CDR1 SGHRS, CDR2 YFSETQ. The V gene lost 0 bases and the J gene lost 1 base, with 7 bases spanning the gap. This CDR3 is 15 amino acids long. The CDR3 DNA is TGCGCCAGCAGCTTGGACAGAGAGAACACCGGGGAGCTGTTTTTT. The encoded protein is CASSLDRENTGELFF.

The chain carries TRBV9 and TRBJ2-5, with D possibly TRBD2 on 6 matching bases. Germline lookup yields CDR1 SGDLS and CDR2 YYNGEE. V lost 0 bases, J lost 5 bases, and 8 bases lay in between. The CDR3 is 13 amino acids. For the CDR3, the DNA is TGTGCCAGCAGCGTAGGACTAGGGGAGACCCAGTACTTC. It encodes CASSVGLGETQYF.

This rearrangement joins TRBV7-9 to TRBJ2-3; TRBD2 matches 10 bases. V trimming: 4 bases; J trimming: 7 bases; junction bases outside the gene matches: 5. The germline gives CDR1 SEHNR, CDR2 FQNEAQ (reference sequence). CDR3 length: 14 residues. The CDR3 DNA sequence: TGTGCCAGCAGCTCTAGCGGGAGTACCTATACGCAGTATTTT. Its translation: CASSSSGSTYTQYF.

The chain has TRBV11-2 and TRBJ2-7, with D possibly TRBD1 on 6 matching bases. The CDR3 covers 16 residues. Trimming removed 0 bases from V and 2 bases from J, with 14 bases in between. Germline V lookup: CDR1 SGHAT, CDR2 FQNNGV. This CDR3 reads CASSLDGRGTPYEQYF. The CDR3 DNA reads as TGTGCCAGCAGCTTAGATGGCAGGGGAACCCCCTACGAGCAGTACTTC.

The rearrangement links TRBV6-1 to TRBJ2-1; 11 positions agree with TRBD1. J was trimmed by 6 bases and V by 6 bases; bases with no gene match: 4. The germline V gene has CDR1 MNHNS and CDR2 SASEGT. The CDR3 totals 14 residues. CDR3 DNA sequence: TGTGCCAGCAGCTGGGACAGGGGGGGCAATGAGCAGTTCTTC. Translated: CASSWDRGGNEQFF.

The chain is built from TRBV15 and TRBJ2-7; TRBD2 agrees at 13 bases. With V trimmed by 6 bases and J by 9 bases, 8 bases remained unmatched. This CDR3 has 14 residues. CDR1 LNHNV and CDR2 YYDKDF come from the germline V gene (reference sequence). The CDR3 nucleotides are TGTGCCACCAGACCTGGACTAGCGGGAGAAGTGCAGTACTTC. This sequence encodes CATRPGLAGEVQYF.

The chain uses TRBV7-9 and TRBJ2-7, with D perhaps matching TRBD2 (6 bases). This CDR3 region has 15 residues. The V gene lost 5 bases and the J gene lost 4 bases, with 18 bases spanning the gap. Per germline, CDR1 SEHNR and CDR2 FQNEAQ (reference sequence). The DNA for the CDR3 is TGTGCCAGCAGCACCGACCTCGGCGGGAATTACGAGCAGTACTTC. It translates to CASSTDLGGNYEQYF.

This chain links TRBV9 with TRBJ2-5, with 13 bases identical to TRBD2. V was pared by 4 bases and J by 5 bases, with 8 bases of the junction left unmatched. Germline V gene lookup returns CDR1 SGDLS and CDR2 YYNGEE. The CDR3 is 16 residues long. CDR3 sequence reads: CASSPGLAGVGETQYF. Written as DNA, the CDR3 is TGTGCCAGCAGCCCTGGACTAGCGGGAGTTGGGGAGACCCAGTACTTC.

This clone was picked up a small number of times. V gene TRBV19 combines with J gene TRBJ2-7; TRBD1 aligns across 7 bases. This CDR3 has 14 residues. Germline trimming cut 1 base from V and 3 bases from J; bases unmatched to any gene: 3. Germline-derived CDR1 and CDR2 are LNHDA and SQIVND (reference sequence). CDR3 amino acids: CASSIGHRGYEQYF. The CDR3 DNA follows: TGTGCCAGTAGTATAGGACACAGGGGCTACGAGCAGTACTTC.

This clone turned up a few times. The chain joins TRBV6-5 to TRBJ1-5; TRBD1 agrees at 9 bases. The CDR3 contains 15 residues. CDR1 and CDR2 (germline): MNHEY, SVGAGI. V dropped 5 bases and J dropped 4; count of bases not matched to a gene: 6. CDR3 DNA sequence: TGTGCCAGCAGTCGTTCCGGGACAGGGAATCAGCCCCAGCATTTT. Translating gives CASSRSGTGNQPQHF.

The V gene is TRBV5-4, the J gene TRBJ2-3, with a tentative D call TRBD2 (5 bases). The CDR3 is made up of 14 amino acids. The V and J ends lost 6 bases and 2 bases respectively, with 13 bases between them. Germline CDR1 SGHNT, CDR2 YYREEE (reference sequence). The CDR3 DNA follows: TGTGCCAGCAAAAACGGGATAAACACAGATACGCAGTATTTT. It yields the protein CASKNGINTDTQYF.

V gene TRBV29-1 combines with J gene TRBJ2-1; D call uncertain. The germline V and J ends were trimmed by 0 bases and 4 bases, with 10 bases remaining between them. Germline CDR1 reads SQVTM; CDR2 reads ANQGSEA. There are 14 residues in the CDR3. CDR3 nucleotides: TGCAGCGTTGAAGATGGGGTACTTTACAATGAGCAGTTCTTC. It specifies CSVEDGVLYNEQFF.

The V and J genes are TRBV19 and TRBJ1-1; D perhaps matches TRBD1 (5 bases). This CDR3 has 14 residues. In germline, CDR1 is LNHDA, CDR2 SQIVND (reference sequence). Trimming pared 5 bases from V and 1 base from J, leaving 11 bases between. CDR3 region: CASSPGDRNTEAFF. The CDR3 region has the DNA TGTGCCAGTAGTCCGGGAGACAGGAACACTGAAGCTTTCTTT.

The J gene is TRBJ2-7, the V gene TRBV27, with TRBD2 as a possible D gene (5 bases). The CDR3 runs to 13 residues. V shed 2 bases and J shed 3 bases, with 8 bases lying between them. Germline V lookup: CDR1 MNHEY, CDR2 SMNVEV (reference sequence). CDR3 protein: CASSLKLVYEQYF. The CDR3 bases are TGTGCCAGCAGTTTAAAACTAGTCTACGAGCAGTACTTC.

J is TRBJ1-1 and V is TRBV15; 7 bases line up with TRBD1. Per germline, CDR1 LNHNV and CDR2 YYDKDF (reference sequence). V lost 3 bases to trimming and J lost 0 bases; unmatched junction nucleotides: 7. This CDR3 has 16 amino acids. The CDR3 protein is CATSSAGTVMNTEAFF. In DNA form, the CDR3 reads TGTGCCACCAGCAGTGCCGGGACAGTCATGAACACTGAAGCTTTCTTT.